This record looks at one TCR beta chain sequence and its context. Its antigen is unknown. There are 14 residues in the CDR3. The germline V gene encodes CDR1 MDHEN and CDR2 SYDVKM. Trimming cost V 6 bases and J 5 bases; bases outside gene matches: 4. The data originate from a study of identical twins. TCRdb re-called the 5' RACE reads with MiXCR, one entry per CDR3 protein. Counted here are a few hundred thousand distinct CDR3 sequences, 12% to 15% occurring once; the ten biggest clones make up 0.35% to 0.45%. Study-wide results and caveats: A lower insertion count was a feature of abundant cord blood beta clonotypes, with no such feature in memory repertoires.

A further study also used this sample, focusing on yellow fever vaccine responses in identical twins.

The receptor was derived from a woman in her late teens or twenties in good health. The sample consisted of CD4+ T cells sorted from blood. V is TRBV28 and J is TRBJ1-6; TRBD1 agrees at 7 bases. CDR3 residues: CASREGQHNSPLHF. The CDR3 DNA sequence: TGTGCCAGCAGAGAGGGACAGCATAATTCACCCCTCCACTTT.